The clone carrying this T cell receptor (beta chain) was recorded many times. The record originates from a study of Graves' ophthalmopathy and Graves' hyperthyroidism. TCR beta CDR3 regions were amplified from RNA transcripts. HTBI primers were employed in first-round RT-PCR, then a second-round multiplex PCR followed. TCRdb reprocessed the multiplex PCR reads with MiXCR, giving one entry per CDR3 protein. Of about half a million distinct CDR3 sequences listed, around an eighth are singletons. The CDR3 sequence is 13 residues long. Trimming took 5 bases from V and 3 from J; bases not matched to a gene: 3.

The sample was blood. The sequence derives from a woman aged 25 to 39 with Graves' ophthalmopathy. V and J are TRBV12-3 or TRBV12-4 and TRBJ1-1, with 7 bases that match TRBD1. The chain's CDR3 is CASSRQGYTEAFF. CDR3 nucleotide sequence: TGTGCCAGCAGTCGACAGGGTTACACTGAAGCTTTCTTT.